This T cell receptor (beta chain) was observed in a study of identical twins. Study-wide results and caveats: In cord blood, abundant beta clonotypes had fewer insertions; memory showed no trend.

No donor was unhealthy or non-Caucasian. TCRdb re-derived calls from the 5' RACE reads in MiXCR, one entry per CDR3 protein. The sample has 400,000 to 550,000 distinct CDR3 sequences, 22% seen once. With respect to this clonotype: The antigen remains undetermined.

This sample was shared with a second study, whose subject was T cells expressing NK-cell markers. As reported in that work: Sorted CD3+CD56-NKG2C+, CD3+CD56+NKG2C+ and CD3+CD56+NKG2C- T cells supplied the TCR beta repertoires.

The sample comprised CD4+ T cells sorted from blood. This sequence was found in a woman aged 18-29 years in good health.

The CDR3 coding sequence is TGCGCCAGCAGCACCAATCCTATAGGGACCGGGGAGCTGTTTTTT. Protein sequence: CASSTNPIGTGELFF. The V gene is TRBV5-1, the J gene TRBJ2-2, with D uncertain. Germline assignment: CDR1 SGHRS and CDR2 YFSETQ. V lost 4 bases and J 5 bases, leaving 15 bases between the germline ends. This CDR3 region has 15 residues.